The rows below give T cell receptor beta chains drawn from one sample of a study of regulatory T cells in long-lasting Graves disease. TCRdb reprocessed the multiplex PCR reads with MiXCR, giving one entry per CDR3 protein. This table holds a few hundred thousand distinct CDR3 sequences, roughly 21% found once. This specimen was peripheral blood mononuclear cells (PBMCs), taken when the disease was refractory, from a patient treated with antithyroid drugs. These receptor sequences come from a female donor with Graves disease. CDR3s include the opening cysteine and the closing phenylalanine or tryptophan. D genes are given only for firm matches. Some rows mark clone size as missing; the rest say once, few, many or name a class of expanded clone.

V gene,J gene,D gene,clone size,CDR3 protein,CDR3 DNA
TRBV27,TRBJ2-7,-,many,CASSFGPESSYEQYF,TGTGCCAGCAGTTTTGGGCCAGAGAGCTCCTACGAGCAGTACTTC
TRBV5-1,TRBJ2-7,-,few,CASSALGPAAGYEQYF,TGCGCCAGCAGCGCCCTGGGGCCTGCGGCCGGGTACGAGCAGTACTTC
TRBV2,TRBJ2-1,TRBD1,-,CASSSQGVHEQFF,TGTGCCAGCAGTTCACAGGGGGTCCATGAGCAGTTCTTC
TRBV11-2,TRBJ2-7,-,many,CASSNGQYQDF,TGTGCCAGCAGCAATGGACAGTATCAGGACTTC
TRBV12-3/TRBV12-4,TRBJ1-1,TRBD1,-,CASRPLGTGEAFF,TGTGCCAGCAGGCCTCTCGGGACAGGTGAAGCTTTCTTT
TRBV12-3/TRBV12-4,TRBJ1-5,-,many,CASRTGRGNQPQHF,TGTGCCAGCAGAACTGGTAGGGGCAATCAGCCCCAGCATTTT
TRBV5-4,TRBJ1-6,-,-,CASSLDGSGSSPLHF,TGTGCCAGCAGCTTGGACGGCAGTGGATCCTCACCCCTCCACTTT
TRBV11-2,TRBJ1-1,-,-,CASSLVPGTEAFF,TGTGCCAGCAGCTTAGTACCCGGCACTGAAGCTTTCTTT
TRBV7-2,TRBJ2-3,TRBD2,-,CASSPAGGDTQYF,TGTGCCAGCAGCCCCGCGGGAGGGGATACGCAGTATTTT
TRBV3-1,TRBJ2-7,-,-,CASSQVGVFYEQYF,TGTGCCAGCAGCCAGGTCGGGGTGTTCTACGAGCAGTACTTC
TRBV4-1,TRBJ2-5,TRBD2,-,CASSRGAGGPSETQYF,TGCGCCAGCAGCCGTGGTGCGGGAGGGCCCAGCGAGACCCAGTACTTC
TRBV7-2,TRBJ2-7,-,many,CASSSSPGPAYEQYF,TGTGCCAGCAGCTCCAGCCCGGGGCCTGCCTACGAGCAGTACTTC
TRBV28,TRBJ2-1,TRBD1,many,CASSRPGQGINEQFF,TGTGCCAGCAGCCGACCGGGACAGGGGATCAATGAGCAGTTCTTC
TRBV5-5,TRBJ1-1,-,-,CASSETDRNTEAFF,TGTGCCAGCAGCGAAACCGACAGGAACACTGAAGCTTTCTTT
TRBV28,TRBJ2-5,-,many,CASSLVQGAGTQYF,TGTGCCAGCAGTTTGGTACAGGGCGCGGGGACCCAGTACTTC
TRBV24-1,TRBJ2-2,-,-,CATSDFRSPRTGELFF,TGTGCCACCAGTGATTTTCGGTCCCCCCGGACCGGGGAGCTGTTTTTT
TRBV12-3/TRBV12-4,TRBJ1-4,TRBD1,many,CASSPGTGGEEKLFF,TGTGCCAGCAGTCCCGGGACAGGGGGAGAAGAAAAACTGTTTTTT
TRBV6-1,TRBJ2-2,TRBD1,-,CASSGGTVERRELFF,TGTGCCAGCAGTGGAGGGACAGTAGAGAGAAGGGAGCTGTTTTTT